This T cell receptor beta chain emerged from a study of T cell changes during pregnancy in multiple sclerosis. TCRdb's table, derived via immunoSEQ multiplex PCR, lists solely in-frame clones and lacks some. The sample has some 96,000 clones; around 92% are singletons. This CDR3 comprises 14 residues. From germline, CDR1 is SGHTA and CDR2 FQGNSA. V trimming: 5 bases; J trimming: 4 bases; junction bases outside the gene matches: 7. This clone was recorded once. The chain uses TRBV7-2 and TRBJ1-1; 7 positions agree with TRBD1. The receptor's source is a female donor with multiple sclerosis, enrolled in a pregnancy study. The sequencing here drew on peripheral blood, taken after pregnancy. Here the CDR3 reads CASSGTDGSTEAFF. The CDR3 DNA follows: TGTGCCAGCAGCGGGACAGATGGGAGCACTGAAGCTTTCTTT.